The 5 T cell receptor beta chains presented below share a single source sample, sequenced in a study of T-cell reconstitution after alpha-beta-depleted transplantation in children. Library preparation (for TCRbeta) was performed with unique molecular identifiers. TCRdb redid the calling of the PCR reads with MiXCR, one entry per CDR3 protein. Altogether 780,000 or so distinct CDR3 sequences are present, approximately 15% being singletons, with the ten largest covering roughly 4.8%. The sample here was PBMCs, mostly from graft donor cells, taken 360 days after TCRalphabeta/CD19-depleted stem cell transplant. The source is a male patient between 10 and 17 years old who had a stem cell transplant for acute lymphoblastic leukemia, so the T cells may come from the graft donor.

The rearrangement uses TRBV2 and TRBJ2-3, with TRBD1 matching 7 bases. CDR1 is SNHLY and CDR2 is FYNNEI in the germline V gene. The CDR3 extends over 16 amino acids. V was clipped by 4 bases and J by 3 bases; unmatched bases: 10. CDR3 protein: CASSGWTGRETDTQYF. CDR3 nucleotide sequence: TGTGCCAGCAGTGGATGGACAGGACGAGAGACAGATACGCAGTATTTT.

The V gene is TRBV30, the J gene TRBJ1-5; no firm D call. The length of the CDR3 is 13 residues. Germline V gene sequence: CDR1 GTSNPN, CDR2 SVGIG (reference sequence). Deletions cut 1 base from V and 4 bases from J, with 8 bases between. The CDR3, as DNA: TGTGCCTGGAGTGAACGGGCGAATCAGCCCCAGCATTTT. It translates to CAWSERANQPQHF.

At least ten counts were recorded for this clonotype. The genes are TRBV20-1 and TRBJ1-5; D is uncertain. Trimming took off 3 bases at V and 4 bases at J, with 13 bases between the two ends. The CDR3 extends over 14 amino acids. Germline values: CDR1 DFQATT, CDR2 SNEGSKA (reference sequence). The chain's CDR3 is CSASRLSLNQPQHF. CDR3 nucleotides: TGCAGTGCTAGCCGACTGAGTCTAAATCAGCCCCAGCATTTT.

This clonotype showed up many times. The V and J genes are TRBV20-1 and TRBJ2-1, with 11 bases matching TRBD2. This CDR3 has 17 amino acids. Germline lookup yields CDR1 DFQATT and CDR2 SNEGSKA (reference sequence). V shed 2 bases, J shed 0 bases, and the junction held 6 bases outside the gene matches. The CDR3 loop reads CSARPSGRLSSYNEQFF. CDR3 DNA sequence: TGCAGTGCTAGACCTAGCGGGAGGCTTAGCTCCTACAATGAGCAGTTCTTC.

DNA for the CDR3: TGTGCCAGCAGTACCTCTTGGGGTCAGCAGTTCTTC. This codes for CASSTSWGQQFF. This chain joins TRBV12-3 or TRBV12-4 and TRBJ2-1, with D unclear. The ends were cut back, 5 bases at V and 11 bases at J, with 13 bases in the middle. This CDR3 spans 12 amino acids.